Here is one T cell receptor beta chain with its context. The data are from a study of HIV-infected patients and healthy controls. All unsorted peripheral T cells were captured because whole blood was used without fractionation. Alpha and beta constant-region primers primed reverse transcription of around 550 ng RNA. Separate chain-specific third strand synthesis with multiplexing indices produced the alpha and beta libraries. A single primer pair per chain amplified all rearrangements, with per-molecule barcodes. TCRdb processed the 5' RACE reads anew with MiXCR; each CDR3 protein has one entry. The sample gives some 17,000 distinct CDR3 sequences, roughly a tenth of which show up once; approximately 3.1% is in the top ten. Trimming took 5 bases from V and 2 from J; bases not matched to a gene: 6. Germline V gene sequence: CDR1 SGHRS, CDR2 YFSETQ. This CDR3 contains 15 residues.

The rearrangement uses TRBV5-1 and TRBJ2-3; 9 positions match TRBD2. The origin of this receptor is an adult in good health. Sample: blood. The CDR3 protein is CASSTSGRFTDTQYF. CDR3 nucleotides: TGCGCCAGCAGTACTAGCGGGCGATTCACAGATACGCAGTATTTT.